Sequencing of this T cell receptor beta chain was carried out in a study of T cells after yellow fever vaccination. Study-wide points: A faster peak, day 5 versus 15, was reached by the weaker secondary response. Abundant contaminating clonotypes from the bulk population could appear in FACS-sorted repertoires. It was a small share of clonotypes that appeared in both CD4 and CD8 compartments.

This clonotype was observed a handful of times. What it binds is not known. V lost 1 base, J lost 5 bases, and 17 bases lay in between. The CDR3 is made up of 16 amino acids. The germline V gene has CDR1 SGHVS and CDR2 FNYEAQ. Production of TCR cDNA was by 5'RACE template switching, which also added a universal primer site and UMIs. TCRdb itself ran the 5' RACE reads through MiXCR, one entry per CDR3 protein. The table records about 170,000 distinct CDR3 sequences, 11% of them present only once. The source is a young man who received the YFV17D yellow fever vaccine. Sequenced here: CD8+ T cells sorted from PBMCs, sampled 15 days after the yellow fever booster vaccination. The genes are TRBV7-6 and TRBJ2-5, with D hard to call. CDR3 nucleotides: TGTGCCAGCAGCTTAGGGGTGGTCGCATTCGGGGAGACCCAGTACTTC. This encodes CASSLGVVAFGETQYF. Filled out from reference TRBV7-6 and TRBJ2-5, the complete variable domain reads GAGVSQSPRYKVTKRGQDVALRCDPISGHVSLYWYRQALGQGPEFLTYFNYEAQQDKSGLPNDRFSAERPEGSISTLTIQRTEQRDSAMYRCASSLGVVAFGETQYFGPGTRLLVL.